This T cell receptor (beta chain) is drawn from a study of regulatory T cells in long-lasting Graves disease. Through Arm-PCR of CDR3 regions and iRepertoire HTBI primers, TCR beta libraries were built. TCRdb independently ran MiXCR on the multiplex PCR reads; one entry per CDR3 protein. Of about 430,000 distinct CDR3 sequences in the sample, 15% are singletons; the top ten hold about 7.6%. The time point was: newly diagnosed GD, antithyroid drugs for less than 3 months. With RNA extracted from PBMCs as input, the TCR library was made. The diagnosis of Graves' disease used American Thyroid Association guidelines. The germline V gene encodes CDR1 MNHEY and CDR2 SMNVEV (reference sequence). The CDR3 is 17 residues long. The junction had 11 bases not matched to a gene; V was cut back by 3 bases and J by 5 bases. This clonotype was counted ten times or more. As yet, its antigen is unknown. Points from the study as a whole: The persistent group shared 2,700 or so public clonotypes, more than the 966 shared by new patients.

The same sample was also studied in work on T cells in Graves' hyperthyroidism and ophthalmopathy. From that paper: TCR CDR3 underwent first-round RT-PCR with the HTBI primer set.

The chain has TRBV27 and TRBJ2-7, with TRBD2 identical over 12 bases. This receptor was taken from a woman aged 40 to 50 with Graves disease. The sequenced sample was peripheral blood mononuclear cells (PBMCs), obtained at new diagnosis, from a patient treated with antithyroid drugs. CDR3 bases: TGTGCCAGCAGTTTGTCAGGGCTAGCGGGAGGGTTCAACGAGCAGTACTTC. Encoded protein: CASSLSGLAGGFNEQYF.